This T cell receptor beta chain is from a study of naive and memory T cell subsets. This CDR3 spans 16 amino acids. The germline CDR1 and CDR2 sequences are SGHTA and FQGNSA. Unmatched junction bases numbered 5, after V lost 1 base and J lost 4 bases. The beta constant-region primer was an equimolar mix of two oligonucleotides covering TRBC1 and TRBC2. TCRdb reprocessed the UMI-ligation and nested PCR reads with MiXCR, giving one entry per CDR3 protein. The sample has around 160,000 distinct CDR3 sequences; about 15% are singletons. CD4+ T cell IFNgamma after overnight CMV lysate exposure gave donor CMV status.

Sample: naive CD4+ T cells from blood. This chain links TRBV7-2 with TRBJ2-2, with 8 bases identical to TRBD2. The source is a human donor in good health. The CDR3 DNA sequence: TGTGCCAGCAGCTTAGTTGCGGGAGGTGGCACCGGGGAGCTGTTTTTT. It yields the protein CASSLVAGGGTGELFF.